One sample yielded the 30 T cell receptor beta chains listed below, sequenced in a study of identical twins. TCRdb used MiXCR to reprocess the 5' RACE reads, holding one entry per CDR3 protein. The sample includes some 270,000 distinct CDR3 sequences, approximately 8.3% of them seen just once. Separately, the same data were catalogued under a study of yellow fever vaccine responses in identical twins.

Sequenced: CD8+ T cells sorted from blood. Every receptor here comes from a woman between 18 and 29 years old in good health.

This clonotype occurred a few times. The chain combines TRBV5-8 with TRBJ2-7, with D tentatively TRBD1 (5 bases). Germline V gives CDR1 SGHTS, CDR2 YDEGEE. Trimming pared 0 bases from V and 5 bases from J, leaving 12 bases between. The CDR3 sequence is 14 residues long. The CDR3 sequence: CASSLAARDHEQYF. The CDR3 region has the DNA TGTGCCAGCAGCTTGGCAGCCAGGGATCACGAGCAGTACTTC. Supplemented by reference TRBV5-8 and TRBJ2-7, the full variable domain reads EAGVTQSPTHLIKTRGQQATLRCSPISGHTSVYWYQQALGLGLQFLLWYDEGEERNRGNFPPRFSGRQFPNYSSELNVNALELEDSALYLCASSLAARDHEQYFGPGTRLTVT.

This clonotype was observed many times. This sequence joins TRBV28 and TRBJ2-1; 9 bases match TRBD1. The V segment lost 5 bases and the J segment 4 bases; nucleotides outside the gene matches: 6. This CDR3 has 15 amino acids. Germline-derived CDR1 and CDR2 are MDHEN and SYDVKM. Here the CDR3 reads CASSAGQGSYNEQFF. CDR3 nucleotide sequence: TGTGCCAGCAGTGCCGGACAGGGGTCGTACAATGAGCAGTTCTTC. Based on the CDR3 plus reference TRBV28 and TRBJ2-1, the full variable domain is DVKVTQSSRYLVKRTGEKVFLECVQDMDHENMFWYRQDPGLGLRLIYFSYDVKMKEKGDIPEGYSVSREKKERFSLILESASTNQTSMYLCASSAGQGSYNEQFFGPGTRLTVL.

This clonotype showed up just a few times. V is TRBV7-2 and J is TRBJ1-1; TRBD1 might be the D (5 bases). CDR1 SGHTA and CDR2 FQGNSA come from the germline V gene. The CDR3 totals 12 residues. Trimming took 5 bases from V and 8 from J, leaving 12 bases between them. CDR3 sequence: CASSRGAWEAFF. In DNA form, the CDR3 reads TGTGCCAGCAGCCGCGGGGCATGGGAAGCTTTCTTT.

The chain links TRBV20-1 to TRBJ2-1, with 8 bases identical to TRBD2. The CDR3 has 15 residues. J gave up 2 bases and V 0 bases, and 3 bases lay outside the gene matches. Germline loops: CDR1 DFQATT, CDR2 SNEGSKA (reference sequence). The CDR3: CSARDLREAYNEQFF. The CDR3 nucleotides read TGCAGTGCTAGAGATCTGCGGGAGGCCTACAATGAGCAGTTCTTC.

This clonotype was seen ten or more times. This sequence joins TRBV5-5 and TRBJ2-1, with a possible D match to TRBD2 (6 bases). CDR1 and CDR2 from the germline V gene are SGHKS and YYEKEE (reference sequence). CDR3 length equals 13 residues. V was pared by 0 bases and J by 9 bases, with 10 bases between. CDR3 protein: CASSLALGGEQFF. CDR3 coding DNA: TGTGCCAGCAGCTTGGCTCTGGGGGGTGAGCAGTTCTTC.

This clonotype was detected many times. V is TRBV4-3 and J is TRBJ2-1; tentative D call: TRBD2 (5 bases). In germline, CDR1 is LGHNA, CDR2 YSLEER. The V end lost 0 bases, the J end lost 3 bases, and 6 bases lay between the germline ends. The CDR3 runs 14 residues. The CDR3 spells CASSQDGNYNEQFF. The CDR3 DNA follows: TGCGCCAGCAGCCAAGACGGGAACTACAATGAGCAGTTCTTC.

The V gene is TRBV7-6, the J gene TRBJ2-7, with D perhaps TRBD1 (6 bases). The CDR3 spans 15 residues. The germline gives CDR1 SGHVS, CDR2 FNYEAQ. Trimming pared 1 base from V and 5 bases from J, leaving 15 bases between. CDR3 DNA sequence: TGTGCCAGCAGCTTAGTAGAGGGGGTCGGCAACGAGCAGTACTTC. Protein sequence: CASSLVEGVGNEQYF. Full variable domain (remainder filled in from reference TRBV7-6 and TRBJ2-7): GAGVSQSPRYKVTKRGQDVALRCDPISGHVSLYWYRQALGQGPEFLTYFNYEAQQDKSGLPNDRFSAERPEGSISTLTIQRTEQRDSAMYRCASSLVEGVGNEQYFGPGTRLTVT.

The genes are TRBV5-4 and TRBJ2-7, with D tentatively TRBD2 (6 bases). CDR1 SGHNT and CDR2 YYREEE come from the germline V gene (reference sequence). V was pared by 4 bases and J by 2 bases, with 10 bases between. This CDR3 is built from 13 residues. The CDR3 DNA is TGTGCCAGCAGCGGAGGGATGACCTACGAGCAGTACTTC. As protein: CASSGGMTYEQYF.

This clonotype was observed a handful of times. The CDR3 here is CASSLGGPSGYYEQYF. Here the CDR3 DNA reads TGTGCCAGCAGCTTGGGTGGCCCGTCAGGGTATTACGAGCAGTACTTC. The J gene is TRBJ2-7, the V gene TRBV5-6, with D tentatively TRBD1 (5 bases). The germline V gene encodes CDR1 SGHDT and CDR2 YYEEEE. V was pared by 0 bases and J by 4 bases, with 17 bases between. The CDR3 totals 16 residues.

This clonotype has only a few counts. V and J are TRBV7-6 and TRBJ2-3; D unresolved. This CDR3 has 15 residues. The V and J ends lost 2 bases and 3 bases respectively, with 12 bases between them. Germline-derived CDR1 and CDR2 are SGHVS and FNYEAQ. CDR3 region: CASSLNLDETDTQYF. The CDR3 nucleotides are TGTGCCAGCAGCTTAAATCTGGACGAGACAGATACGCAGTATTTT.

In this sample, this clonotype turned up many times. The V gene is TRBV5-1, the J gene TRBJ2-7; weak D call: TRBD1 (6 bases). V was cut by 0 bases and J by 2 bases, with 18 bases left in between. Germline V gives CDR1 SGHRS, CDR2 YFSETQ. The CDR3 is 17 amino acids. The CDR3 DNA sequence: TGCGCCAGCAGCTTGGTAGTGGGACACCGGGTCCCCTACGAGCAGTACTTC. Its translation is CASSLVVGHRVPYEQYF.

This clonotype has ten or more counts. The J gene is TRBJ2-1, the V gene TRBV24-1; TRBD2 matches at 12 bases. With V trimmed by 4 bases and J by 9 bases, 6 bases remained unmatched. Germline V gene data show CDR1 as KGHDR and CDR2 as SFDVKD. The CDR3 consists of 15 residues. The CDR3 DNA sequence: TGTGCCACCAGTGAGGACAAGACTAGCGGGAGTGAGCAGTTCTTC. This encodes CATSEDKTSGSEQFF.

The gene calls are TRBV7-9 and TRBJ2-7, with 13 bases matching TRBD2. The V gene's germline CDR1 is SEHNR and CDR2 FQNEAQ (reference sequence). The CDR3 runs to 16 residues. The V gene end was trimmed by 5 bases and the J gene end by 1 base; junction bases not matched to a gene: 5. The CDR3 DNA is TGTGCCAGCAGCCCTCGGACTAGCGGGAGTTCCTACGAGCAGTACTTC. Translated: CASSPRTSGSSYEQYF.

This clonotype was counted at least ten times. The rearrangement uses TRBV12-3 or TRBV12-4 and TRBJ2-3; 10 bases align to TRBD1. The CDR3 sequence is 15 residues long. After removal of 5 bases from V and 2 bases from J, the junction contained 4 bases not matched to a gene. This CDR3 is CASSPDRGLTDTQYF. CDR3 in DNA: TGTGCCAGCAGTCCAGACAGGGGGCTCACAGATACGCAGTATTTT.

The V gene is TRBV18, the J gene TRBJ2-3; D is ambiguous. This CDR3 has 17 amino acids. The V end lost 0 bases, the J end lost 0 bases, and 13 bases lay between the germline ends. Germline CDR1 is KGHSH and CDR2 is LQKENI. The CDR3 loop is CASSPPLDGISTDTQYF. The CDR3 nucleotides are TGTGCCAGCTCACCACCGTTGGACGGAATTAGCACAGATACGCAGTATTTT.

The rearrangement links TRBV11-2 to TRBJ2-7; D may be TRBD2 (6 bases). Germline V gives CDR1 SGHAT, CDR2 FQNNGV. V lost 1 base and J lost 6, with 13 bases in between. The CDR3 is 14 residues long. The CDR3 DNA sequence: TGTGCCAGCAGCTTAGTACGGGAGAATATCGAGCAGTACTTC. Translation gives CASSLVRENIEQYF.

This clonotype showed up many times. The rearrangement links TRBV29-1 to TRBJ2-3, with 12 positions matching TRBD2. Germline CDR1 SQVTM, CDR2 ANQGSEA. V lost 6 bases to trimming and J lost 5 bases; unmatched junction nucleotides: 18. This CDR3 is 18 amino acids long. The CDR3 is CSVIGLSASGRALDTQYF. CDR3 bases: TGCAGCGTCATAGGACTGTCGGCTAGCGGGAGGGCGCTAGATACGCAGTATTTT.

This chain connects TRBV27 to TRBJ2-7; D unclear. Germline-derived CDR1 and CDR2 are MNHEY and SMNVEV (reference sequence). The V end lost 2 bases, the J end lost 0 bases, and 5 bases lay between the germline ends. CDR3 size: 13 residues. CDR3 residues: CASSLKASYEQYF. The DNA for the CDR3 is TGTGCCAGCAGTTTAAAAGCCTCCTACGAGCAGTACTTC.

This chain connects TRBV27 to TRBJ2-7, with D unresolved. This CDR3 contains 15 residues. Germline loops: CDR1 MNHEY, CDR2 SMNVEV (reference sequence). V gave up 6 bases and J gave up 3 bases, with 18 bases separating them. CDR3 bases: TGTGCCAGCAGCCCCCGGGCCGAAAAGTTCTACGAGCAGTACTTC. This sequence encodes CASSPRAEKFYEQYF.

The V and J genes are TRBV5-1 and TRBJ2-7; 16 nucleotides match TRBD2. Trimming took 0 bases from V and 12 from J; bases not matched to a gene: 9. Germline V gene sequence: CDR1 SGHRS, CDR2 YFSETQ. The CDR3 runs 16 residues. As DNA, the CDR3 is TGCGCCAGCAGCTTGGAGGGACTAGCGGGAGGGCCCGTTGCGTACTTC. As protein: CASSLEGLAGGPVAYF.

In its sample, this clonotype was seen a few times. V gene TRBV24-1 combines with J gene TRBJ2-5; D perhaps matches TRBD2 (5 bases). The germline gives CDR1 KGHDR, CDR2 SFDVKD. Trimming stripped 4 bases from V and 5 bases from J, with 16 bases between. This CDR3 has 15 amino acids. The CDR3 sequence is CATSELSAAVETQYF. In nucleotides, the CDR3 is TGTGCCACCAGTGAATTGTCAGCAGCGGTGGAGACCCAGTACTTC.

The genes are TRBV4-3 and TRBJ2-2, with D maybe TRBD1 (6 bases). Germline CDR1 LGHNA, CDR2 YSLEER. CDR3 length: 15 residues. V shed 1 base and J shed 5 bases, with 11 bases lying between them. This CDR3 is CASSQVRGRTGELFF. CDR3 nucleotide sequence: TGCGCCAGCAGCCAAGTCAGGGGAAGGACCGGGGAGCTGTTTTTT.

This chain joins TRBV11-2 and TRBJ2-1, with D perhaps TRBD1 or TRBD2 (6 bases each). V lost 5 bases to trimming and J lost 7 bases, with 21 bases between them. CDR3 length: 16 residues. CDR1 SGHAT and CDR2 FQNNGV come from the germline V gene. The CDR3 DNA sequence: TGTGCCAGCAGCCAAGGGGGGCTAGCATTGGGGAATGAGCAGTTCTTC. It is translated as CASSQGGLALGNEQFF.

This clonotype has more than one count but fewer than ten. The chain combines TRBV4-2 with TRBJ2-7; D unclear. Germline V gene lookup returns CDR1 LGHNA and CDR2 YNFKEQ. This CDR3 is 13 amino acids long. With 0 bases removed from V and 1 base from J, the gap between germline ends came to 4 bases. CDR3 bases: TGTGCCAGCAGCCAAGAGGGGTCCTACGAGCAGTACTTC. It translates to CASSQEGSYEQYF.

The table lists this clonotype with a few counts. The genes are TRBV6-1 and TRBJ2-7, with 8 bases that match TRBD2. V was pared by 8 bases and J by 6 bases, with 9 bases of the junction left unmatched. Germline values: CDR1 MNHNS, CDR2 SASEGT. This CDR3 is built from 13 residues. CDR3 protein: CASSRLALSEQYF. CDR3 nucleotides: TGTGCCAGCTCCCGACTAGCGTTGAGCGAGCAGTACTTC.

The chain carries TRBV28 and TRBJ2-4; possibly TRBD1 for D (5 bases). V was clipped by 7 bases and J by 8 bases, with 21 bases between them. Germline V gene data show CDR1 as MDHEN and CDR2 as SYDVKM. The CDR3 totals 15 residues. CDR3 nucleotide sequence: TGTGCCAGCACCCCTGAAGACAGTCTGTTGGACATTCAGTACTTC. Residues: CASTPEDSLLDIQYF.

This clonotype was observed at least ten times. The chain recombines TRBV29-1 with TRBJ2-7; D uncertain. This CDR3 contains 16 residues. The V end lost 3 bases, the J end lost 3 bases, and 21 bases lay between the germline ends. Germline assignment: CDR1 SQVTM and CDR2 ANQGSEA. The CDR3 nucleotides read TGCAGCGTTGAGTGTCCCAAATACCCACCAAGCTACGAGCAGTACTTC. This gives the protein CSVECPKYPPSYEQYF.

This clonotype was counted many times. The V gene is TRBV5-1, the J gene TRBJ2-1; D tentatively reads TRBD1 or TRBD2 (5 bases each). The germline V gene encodes CDR1 SGHRS and CDR2 YFSETQ. The CDR3 loop spans 16 amino acids. The V and J ends lost 0 bases and 0 bases respectively, with 10 bases between them. This CDR3 reads CASSLGWDLSYNEQFF. DNA of the CDR3: TGCGCCAGCAGCTTGGGATGGGACCTCTCCTACAATGAGCAGTTCTTC.

The table lists this clonotype with many counts. The chain couples TRBV5-1 to TRBJ2-1, with TRBD2 identical over 10 bases. Germline CDR1 and CDR2: SGHRS and YFSETQ. Unmatched junction bases numbered 2, after V lost 0 bases and J lost 2 bases. The CDR3 has 16 residues. The CDR3 here is CASSLVSGGPYNEQFF. The CDR3 DNA follows: TGCGCCAGCAGCTTGGTTAGCGGGGGGCCCTACAATGAGCAGTTCTTC.

A few counts support this clonotype. The chain recombines TRBV4-3 with TRBJ1-1, with TRBD1 matching over 10 bases. This CDR3 contains 15 residues. Germline V gene data show CDR1 as LGHNA and CDR2 as YSLEER. J lost 5 bases, V lost 3 bases, and 6 bases had no gene match. The CDR3 DNA reads as TGCGCCAGCAGCCAGGGGACAGGGGCGGGGACTGAAGCTTTCTTT. The encoded protein is CASSQGTGAGTEAFF.